A single sample is the source of the 30 T cell receptor beta chains below, sequenced in a study of CD8 T cells in ankylosing spondylitis. TCRdb redid the calling of the 5' RACE reads with MiXCR, one entry per CDR3 protein. The sample gives about 360,000 distinct CDR3 sequences, about 15% of which show up once; about 1% is in the top ten. The sample consisted of blood, either unsorted or a sorted T cell fraction (not recorded which). All receptors come from a male donor with ankylosing spondylitis or in good health (not recorded which).

The CDR3 is CASSPLERGGRETQYF. DNA of the CDR3: TGCGCCAGCAGCCCTTTAGAGCGGGGGGGCCGAGAGACCCAGTACTTC. The chain joins TRBV4-1 to TRBJ2-5; 10 positions match TRBD2. The V gene's germline CDR1 is MGHRA and CDR2 YSYEKL. With V trimmed by 4 bases and J by 4 bases, 9 bases remained unmatched. The CDR3 covers 16 residues.

This clonotype came up a few times. The chain combines TRBV2 with TRBJ2-3; D ambiguous. The CDR3 loop spans 13 amino acids. Germline-derived CDR1 and CDR2 are SNHLY and FYNNEI. Trimming stripped 5 bases from V and 4 bases from J, with 10 bases between. The chain's CDR3 is CASSSEVADTQYF. CDR3 DNA: TGTGCCAGCAGTAGCGAGGTGGCAGATACGCAGTATTTT.

In this sample, this clonotype turned up a few times. The chain joins TRBV2 to TRBJ2-7; TRBD2 matches 14 bases. This CDR3 contains 14 residues. J was trimmed by 11 bases and V by 4 bases; bases with no gene match: 7. Germline V CDR1 and CDR2: SNHLY, FYNNEI. In DNA, the CDR3 is TGTGCCAGCAGTGTCGGACTAGCGGGGGGCCCGAAGTACTTC. Translated, it gives CASSVGLAGGPKYF. Using reference TRBV2 and TRBJ2-7 for the parts outside the CDR3, the full variable domain is EPEVTQTPSHQVTQMGQEVILRCVPISNHLYFYWYRQILGQKVEFLVSFYNNEISEKSEIFDDQFSVERPDGSNFTLKIRSTKLEDSAMYFCASSVGLAGGPKYFGPGTRLTVT.

The V call is TRBV12-3 or TRBV12-4, the J call TRBJ2-3; D gene unclear. The CDR3 contains 14 residues. V lost 6 bases and J 6 bases, leaving 16 bases between the germline ends. The DNA for the CDR3 is TGTGCCAGCAGAGCTTCAAAGCTCGGGGATACGCAGTATTTT. Protein product: CASRASKLGDTQYF.

The CDR3 nucleotides read TGTGCCAGCAGTACCGGGTACCAAGAGACCCAGTACTTC. The encoded protein is CASSTGYQETQYF. The chain uses TRBV2 and TRBJ2-5; D gene ambiguous. The CDR3 consists of 13 residues. Looked up from germline, CDR1 is SNHLY and CDR2 is FYNNEI. Trimming cost V 5 bases and J 0 bases, with 7 bases left between them.

This clonotype occurred a few times. The gene calls are TRBV12-3 or TRBV12-4 and TRBJ2-1, with 11 bases fitting TRBD2. The CDR3 consists of 15 residues. The junction had 10 bases not matched to a gene; V was cut back by 6 bases and J by 9 bases. CDR3 amino acids: CASSKFSGGAGEQFF. CDR3 bases: TGTGCCAGCAGCAAATTTAGCGGGGGGGCGGGTGAGCAGTTCTTC.

This clonotype was counted ten times or more. The chain employs TRBV11-2 and TRBJ1-4; possibly TRBD1 for D (6 bases). This CDR3 contains 19 residues. CDR1 and CDR2 (germline): SGHAT, FQNNGV. V was cut by 1 base and J by 6 bases, with 24 bases left in between. DNA for the CDR3: TGTGCCAGCAGCTTAGTAGGGGGAATGTCAGGACGGGGTCATGAAAAACTGTTTTTT. Its translation: CASSLVGGMSGRGHEKLFF.

Only a few counts were recorded for this clonotype. The V call is TRBV14, the J call TRBJ2-1, with D tentatively TRBD2 (5 bases). Trimming stripped 4 bases from V and 4 bases from J, with 8 bases between. Germline V gene data show CDR1 as SGHDN and CDR2 as FVKESK. This CDR3 contains 13 residues. For the CDR3, the DNA is TGTGCCAGCAGCCCGGACTTGTACAATGAGCAGTTCTTC. It yields the protein CASSPDLYNEQFF.

The rearrangement uses TRBV7-9 and TRBJ2-7; TRBD2 aligns across 8 bases. Germline values: CDR1 SEHNR, CDR2 FQNEAQ (reference sequence). V gave up 2 bases and J gave up 3 bases; unmatched junction bases: 6. The CDR3 runs to 15 residues. The CDR3 loop reads CASSLTAGGYYEQYF. The CDR3 DNA sequence: TGTGCCAGCAGCTTAACCGCGGGAGGTTACTACGAGCAGTACTTC.

This clonotype has only a few counts. This chain joins TRBV4-1 and TRBJ2-7; 10 bases align to TRBD1. This CDR3 region has 15 residues. Trimming removed 0 bases from V and 6 bases from J; junction bases left unmatched: 5. Germline CDR1 and CDR2: MGHRA and YSYEKL. The CDR3 here is CASSQDGTGVREQYF. In DNA form, the CDR3 reads TGCGCCAGCAGCCAAGATGGGACAGGGGTTCGCGAGCAGTACTTC.

This clonotype was seen more than once but under ten times. The chain joins TRBV4-2 to TRBJ1-1; D is unclear. Looked up from germline, CDR1 is LGHNA and CDR2 is YNFKEQ. V was shortened by 0 bases and J by 1 base, with 18 bases between the two germline ends. This CDR3 region has 18 residues. CDR3 DNA: TGTGCCAGCAGCCAAGATCCCAGAACAGCCTCAGCGAACACTGAAGCTTTCTTT. This sequence encodes CASSQDPRTASANTEAFF.

The genes are TRBV11-2 and TRBJ2-1; 7 nucleotides agree with TRBD1. Per the germline V gene, CDR1 is SGHAT and CDR2 is FQNNGV. J lost 6 bases, V lost 5 bases, and 7 bases had no gene match. The CDR3 spans 14 residues. CDR3 in DNA: TGTGCCAGCAGCCCTCGACAGGGTACCAATGAGCAGTTCTTC. It is translated as CASSPRQGTNEQFF. Looking up the rest from reference TRBV11-2 and TRBJ2-1 gives the full variable domain: EAGVAQSPRYKIIEKRQSVAFWCNPISGHATLYWYQQILGQGPKLLIQFQNNGVVDDSQLPKDRFSAERLKGVDSTLKIQPAKLEDSAVYLCASSPRQGTNEQFFGPGTRLTVL.

The J gene is TRBJ2-1, the V gene TRBV27; D not resolved. The CDR3 has 16 amino acids. The V end was cut by 1 base, the J end by 10 bases, with 20 bases between. Germline V gene data show CDR1 as MNHEY and CDR2 as SMNVEV (reference sequence). The CDR3 here is CASSLFHAPGTVEQFF. In DNA form, the CDR3 reads TGTGCCAGCAGTTTATTCCATGCCCCCGGTACTGTCGAGCAGTTCTTC.

The gene calls are TRBV12-3 or TRBV12-4 and TRBJ2-3; perhaps TRBD1 as D (6 bases). Trimming left V 6 bases short and J 4 bases short, with 14 bases between. The CDR3 loop spans 14 amino acids. CDR3 bases: TGTGCCAGCAGCGAGGGGGTTATGGCAGATACGCAGTATTTT. Protein sequence: CASSEGVMADTQYF.

The rearrangement uses TRBV4-1 and TRBJ2-7; D might be TRBD2 (5 bases). V was shortened by 4 bases and J by 0 bases, with 13 bases between the two germline ends. Germline-derived CDR1 and CDR2 are MGHRA and YSYEKL. The CDR3 has 15 amino acids. The CDR3 DNA sequence: TGCGCCAGCAGCCTGTCAGCGGTGGGCTCCTACGAGCAGTACTTC. Amino acids: CASSLSAVGSYEQYF.

V and J are TRBV12-5 and TRBJ1-4; tentatively, D is TRBD1 (5 bases). Germline V lookup: CDR1 LGHNT, CDR2 FRNRAP. V was trimmed by 1 base and J by 3 bases, leaving 15 bases between them. The CDR3 consists of 17 residues. CDR3 DNA: TGTGCTAGTGGTTTGGCCGTCCAATCAGGGTCTAATGAAAAACTGTTTTTT. Its protein is CASGLAVQSGSNEKLFF.

This clonotype was observed a handful of times. At one end the junction does not follow the germline gene, possibly because of a read error. CDR3 sequence: CATSRSEGIAGELFF. DNA of the CDR3: TGCGCCACCAGCAGATCCGAGGGAATCGCCGGGGAGCTGTTTTTT. The chain employs TRBV5-1 and TRBJ2-2, with D perhaps TRBD2 (5 bases). The CDR3 has 15 amino acids. Germline values: CDR1 SGHRS, CDR2 YFSETQ.

The V and J genes are TRBV5-1 and TRBJ1-4; D gene unclear. Germline V lookup: CDR1 SGHRS, CDR2 YFSETQ. The CDR3 length is 14 residues. Trimming left V 0 bases short and J 8 bases short, with 11 bases between. CDR3 protein: CASSLGAREEKLFF. CDR3 coding DNA: TGCGCCAGCAGCTTGGGGGCCCGAGAGGAAAAACTGTTTTTT.

This clonotype appeared many times. V and J are TRBV5-5 and TRBJ1-1; a weak D match, TRBD1 (5 bases). Deletions cut 4 bases from V and 1 base from J, with 14 bases between. Germline assignment: CDR1 SGHKS and CDR2 YYEKEE (reference sequence). The CDR3 is made up of 15 amino acids. The CDR3 nucleotides read TGTGCCAGCAGCCTGGCGCGGGGCGGGAACACTGAAGCTTTCTTT. It specifies CASSLARGGNTEAFF. The full variable domain, rest sourced from reference TRBV5-5 and TRBJ1-1, is DAGVTQSPTHLIKTRGQQVTLRCSPISGHKSVSWYQQVLGQGPQFIFQYYEKEERGRGNFPDRFSARQFPNYSSELNVNALLLGDSALYLCASSLARGGNTEAFFGQGTRLTVV.

The chain uses TRBV5-1 and TRBJ1-1; D is uncertain. CDR3 length: 13 amino acids. The ends were cut back, 0 bases at V and 8 bases at J, with 11 bases in the middle. From germline, CDR1 is SGHRS and CDR2 YFSETQ. The CDR3 nucleotides are TGCGCCAGCAGCTTGGGCCCCGTCGCCGAAGCTTTCTTT. Encoded protein: CASSLGPVAEAFF.

The V call is TRBV6-1, the J call TRBJ1-1; D perhaps matches TRBD1 (5 bases). The germline CDR1 and CDR2 sequences are MNHNS and SASEGT. This CDR3 contains 16 residues. The V and J ends lost 4 bases and 0 bases respectively, with 15 bases between them. The CDR3 sequence: CASSGGGGTLNTEAFF. The DNA of the CDR3 is TGTGCCAGCAGTGGGGGTGGAGGGACCCTGAACACTGAAGCTTTCTTT.

This CDR3 reads CASSSPGGGASTGELFF. For the CDR3, the DNA is TGTGCCAGCAGCTCCCCGGGGGGGGGAGCGAGTACCGGGGAGCTGTTTTTT. The chain has TRBV5-4 and TRBJ2-2; 8 nucleotides match TRBD2. The CDR3 runs 17 residues. Germline V gives CDR1 SGHNT, CDR2 YYREEE (reference sequence). V shed 3 bases and J 5 bases; nucleotides not matched to a gene: 12.

This clonotype occurred a few times. The chain joins TRBV4-1 to TRBJ1-1; the match to TRBD1 covers 9 bases. Per germline, CDR1 MGHRA and CDR2 YSYEKL. The CDR3 covers 15 residues. V dropped 4 bases and J dropped 5; count of bases not matched to a gene: 8. The CDR3, as DNA: TGCGCCAGCAGCCCAGGACAGGGGCCGGGGACTGAAGCTTTCTTT. Residues: CASSPGQGPGTEAFF.

The DNA of the CDR3 is TGTGCCAGCAGCTTTTCAAGGGGAAACGGGGAGACCCAGTACTTC. Its translation: CASSFSRGNGETQYF. The J gene is TRBJ2-5, the V gene TRBV7-9; a weak D match, TRBD1 (5 bases). The CDR3 is 15 amino acids. CDR1 and CDR2 from the germline V gene are SEHNR and FQNEAQ (reference sequence). Trimming left V 3 bases short and J 5 bases short, with 16 bases between.

The V gene is TRBV10-3, the J gene TRBJ1-2; possible D gene TRBD1, 5 bases. Between the trimmed V and J ends, which lost 5 bases and 8 bases, there was a span of 18 bases. Germline lookup yields CDR1 ENHRY and CDR2 SYGVKD. The length of the CDR3 is 14 residues. DNA for the CDR3: TGTGCCATCAGTCCGAGGGGACTAAATGCAGGCTACACCTTC. Its protein product is CAISPRGLNAGYTF.

This clonotype was counted at least ten times. The V gene is TRBV12-3 or TRBV12-4, the J gene TRBJ2-3, with 7 bases matching TRBD2. CDR3 length: 17 residues. The V segment lost 7 bases and the J segment 3 bases; nucleotides outside the gene matches: 16. CDR3 protein: CASTESGGGIRTDTQYF. The CDR3 DNA is TGTGCCAGCACCGAAAGCGGCGGGGGAATTAGGACAGATACGCAGTATTTT.

The chain carries TRBV10-2 and TRBJ2-1, with D possibly being TRBD2 (6 bases). Germline CDR1 reads WSHSY; CDR2 reads SAAADI. The V end lost 6 bases, the J end lost 9 bases, and 18 bases lay between the germline ends. The CDR3 contains 14 residues. This chain's CDR3 is CASRPTAPEGEQFF. CDR3 coding DNA: TGCGCCAGCAGACCCACGGCCCCGGAGGGTGAGCAGTTCTTC.

This clonotype came up a few times. The chain combines TRBV19 with TRBJ2-2; 7 bases fit TRBD1. The V and J ends lost 7 bases and 1 base, in that order; junction bases with no gene match: 9. Germline V lookup: CDR1 LNHDA, CDR2 SQIVND (reference sequence). CDR3 length: 16 amino acids. CDR3 bases: TGTGCCAGTACTAACACAGGGGTTCGGAACACCGGGGAGCTGTTTTTT. This gives the protein CASTNTGVRNTGELFF.

This clonotype was seen at least ten times. The V call is TRBV29-1, the J call TRBJ2-1, with TRBD2 matching over 10 bases. Germline V gene lookup returns CDR1 SQVTM and CDR2 ANQGSEA. V shed 7 bases and J 12 bases; nucleotides not matched to a gene: 18. CDR3 length equals 15 residues. CDR3 loop: CSDTTASSGGSRQFF. In nucleotides, the CDR3 is TGCAGCGACACAACGGCTTCTAGCGGGGGTTCTAGGCAGTTCTTC.

This clonotype was recorded a few times. The V call is TRBV6-5, the J call TRBJ1-5; the D is unclear. The V gene's germline CDR1 is MNHEY and CDR2 SVGAGI. V lost 0 bases to trimming and J lost 7 bases, with 7 bases between them. CDR3 length: 13 residues. The CDR3 DNA follows: TGTGCCAGCAGTTACTCGATCCGACAGCCCCAGCATTTT. This translates into CASSYSIRQPQHF.